This T cell receptor (beta chain) was identified during a study of regulatory T cells in long-lasting Graves disease. Regarding the study as a whole: TCR diversity was lower in persistent Graves' patients (versus newly diagnosed ones). TRBV28, TRBJ1-2 and TRBJ2-5 were segments that persistent disease favored. Exclusively peripheral blood, rather than thyroid tissue, was studied.

This clonotype was picked up many times. Its antigen is unknown. As to time point: persistent/refractory GD, antithyroid drugs over 5 years with positive TRAb. RNA extracted from PBMCs served as the sequencing template. Investigators prepared the TCR beta libraries by applying iRepertoire HTBI primers and Arm-PCR of CDR3 regions. Study processing details: Samples revealed roughly 62 TRBV and over twelve TRBJ segments. TCRdb passed the multiplex PCR reads through MiXCR, listing each CDR3 protein once. For this entry, the V and J calls and clone size follow TCRdb and not the study's own pipeline. The sample carries 310,000 or so distinct CDR3 sequences, around a fifth recorded once. There are 17 residues in the CDR3. The V gene end was trimmed by 0 bases and the J gene end by 4 bases; junction bases not matched to a gene: 10. In germline, CDR1 is MNHEY, CDR2 SVGAGI.

The chain uses TRBV6-5 and TRBJ2-7; 9 nucleotides line up with TRBD1. This sample comprised peripheral blood mononuclear cells (PBMCs), obtained when the disease was refractory, from a patient treated with antithyroid drugs. This receptor was taken from a female donor with Graves disease. The CDR3 DNA follows: TGTGCCAGCAGTTACTCGCAGCCGGGACAGGGTGCGTACGAGCAGTACTTC. This codes for CASSYSQPGQGAYEQYF.